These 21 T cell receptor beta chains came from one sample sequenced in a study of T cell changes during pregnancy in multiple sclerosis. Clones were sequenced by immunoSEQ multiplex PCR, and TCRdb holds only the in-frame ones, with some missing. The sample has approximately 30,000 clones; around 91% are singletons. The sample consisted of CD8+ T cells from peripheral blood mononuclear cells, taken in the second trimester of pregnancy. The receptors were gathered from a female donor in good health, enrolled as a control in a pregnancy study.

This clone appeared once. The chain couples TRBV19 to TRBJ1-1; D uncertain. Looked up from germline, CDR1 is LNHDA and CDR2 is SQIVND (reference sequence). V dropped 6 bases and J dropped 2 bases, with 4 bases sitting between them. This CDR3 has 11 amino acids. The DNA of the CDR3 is TGTGCCAGTAGCCCTAACACTGAAGCTTTCTTT. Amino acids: CASSPNTEAFF.

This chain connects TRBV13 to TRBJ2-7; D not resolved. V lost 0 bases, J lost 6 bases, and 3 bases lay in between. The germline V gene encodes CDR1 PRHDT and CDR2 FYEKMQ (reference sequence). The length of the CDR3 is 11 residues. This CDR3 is CASSLGAEQYF. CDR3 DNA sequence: TGTGCCAGCAGCTTAGGGGCCGAGCAGTACTTC.

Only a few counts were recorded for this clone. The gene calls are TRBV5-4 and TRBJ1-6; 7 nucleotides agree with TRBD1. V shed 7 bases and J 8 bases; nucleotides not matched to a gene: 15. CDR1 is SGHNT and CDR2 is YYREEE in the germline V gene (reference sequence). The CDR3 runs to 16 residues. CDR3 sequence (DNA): TGTGCCAGCCAGCTTATGGTCTCAACAGGGGATTCACCCCTCCACTTT. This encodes CASQLMVSTGDSPLHF.

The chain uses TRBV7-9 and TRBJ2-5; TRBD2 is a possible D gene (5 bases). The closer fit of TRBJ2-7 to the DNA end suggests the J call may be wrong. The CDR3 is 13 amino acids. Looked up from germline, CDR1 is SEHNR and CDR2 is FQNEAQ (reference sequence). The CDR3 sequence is CASSTGSTYEQYF. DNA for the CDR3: TGTGCCAGCAGCACGGGGTCGACCTACGAGCAGTACTTC.

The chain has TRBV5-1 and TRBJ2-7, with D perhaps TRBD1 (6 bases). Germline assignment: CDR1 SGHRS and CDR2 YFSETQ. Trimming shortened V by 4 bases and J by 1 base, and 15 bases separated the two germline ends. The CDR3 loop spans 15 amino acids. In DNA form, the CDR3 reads TGCGCCAGCAGCGCAAGTGGACAGCAGTCCTACGAGCAGTACTTC. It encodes CASSASGQQSYEQYF.

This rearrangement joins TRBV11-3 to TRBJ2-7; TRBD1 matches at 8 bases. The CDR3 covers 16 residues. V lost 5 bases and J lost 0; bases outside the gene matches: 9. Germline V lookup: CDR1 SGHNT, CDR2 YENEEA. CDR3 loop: CASSPSRDRHSYEQYF. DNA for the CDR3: TGTGCCAGCAGCCCAAGCCGGGACAGGCACTCCTACGAGCAGTACTTC.

The CDR3 coding sequence is TGTGCCAGCAGCTTAGGGCCCCTGCAGGGCAACACTGAAGCTTTCTTT. This gives the protein CASSLGPLQGNTEAFF. J is TRBJ1-1 and V is TRBV7-3; D might be TRBD1 (5 bases). The V gene's germline CDR1 is SGHTA and CDR2 FQGTGA. V was cut by 2 bases and J by 2 bases, with 15 bases left in between. The CDR3 spans 16 residues. Full variable domain (missing parts from reference TRBV7-3 and TRBJ1-1): GAGVSQTPSNKVTEKGKYVELRCDPISGHTALYWYRQSLGQGPEFLIYFQGTGAADDSGLPNDRFFAVRPEGSVSTLKIQRTERGDSAVYLCASSLGPLQGNTEAFFGQGTRLTVV.

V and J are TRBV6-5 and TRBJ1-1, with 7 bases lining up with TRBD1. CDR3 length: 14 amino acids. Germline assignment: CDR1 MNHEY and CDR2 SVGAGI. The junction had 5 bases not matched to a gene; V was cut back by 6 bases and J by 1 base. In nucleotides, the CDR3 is TGTGCCAGCAGCGACAGGGCGCAGAACACTGAAGCTTTCTTT. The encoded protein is CASSDRAQNTEAFF.

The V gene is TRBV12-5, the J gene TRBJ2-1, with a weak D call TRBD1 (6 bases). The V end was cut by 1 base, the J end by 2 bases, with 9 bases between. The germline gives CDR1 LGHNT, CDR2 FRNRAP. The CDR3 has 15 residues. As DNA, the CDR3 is TGTGCTAGTGGTTTGGGAACAGGGACCTACAATGAGCAGTTCTTC. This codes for CASGLGTGTYNEQFF. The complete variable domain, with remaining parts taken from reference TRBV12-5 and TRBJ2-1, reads DARVTQTPRHKVTEMGQEVTMRCQPILGHNTVFWYRQTMMQGLELLAYFRNRAPLDDSGMPKDRFSAEMPDATLATLKIQPSEPRDSAVYFCASGLGTGTYNEQFFGPGTRLTVL.

Here the CDR3 reads CATSRVQGPYTEAFF. Written as DNA, the CDR3 is TGTGCCACCAGCAGAGTTCAGGGCCCGTACACTGAAGCTTTCTTT. The chain carries TRBV15 and TRBJ1-1; possible D gene TRBD1, 5 bases. Germline V lookup: CDR1 LNHNV, CDR2 YYDKDF (reference sequence). V lost 1 base and J lost 3, with 12 bases in between. This CDR3 region has 15 residues.

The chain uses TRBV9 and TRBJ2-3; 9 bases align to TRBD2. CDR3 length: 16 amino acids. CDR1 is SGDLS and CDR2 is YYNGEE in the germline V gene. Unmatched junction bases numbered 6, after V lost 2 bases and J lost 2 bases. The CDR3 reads CASSVQGTSITDTQYF. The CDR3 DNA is TGTGCCAGCAGCGTCCAAGGGACTAGCATCACAGATACGCAGTATTTT.

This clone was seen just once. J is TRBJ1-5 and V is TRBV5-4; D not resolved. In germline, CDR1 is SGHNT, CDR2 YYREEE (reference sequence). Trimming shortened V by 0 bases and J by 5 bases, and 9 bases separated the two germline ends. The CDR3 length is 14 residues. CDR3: CASSLAGSDQPQHF. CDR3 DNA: TGTGCCAGCAGCTTGGCGGGGTCCGATCAGCCCCAGCATTTT.

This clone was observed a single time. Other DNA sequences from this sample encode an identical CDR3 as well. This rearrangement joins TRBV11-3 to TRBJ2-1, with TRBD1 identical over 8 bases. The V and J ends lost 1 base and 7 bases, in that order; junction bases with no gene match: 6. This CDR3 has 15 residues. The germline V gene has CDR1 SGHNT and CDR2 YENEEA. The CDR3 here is CASSLGPTGGNEQFF. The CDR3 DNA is TGTGCCAGCAGCTTAGGTCCCACAGGGGGTAATGAGCAGTTCTTC.

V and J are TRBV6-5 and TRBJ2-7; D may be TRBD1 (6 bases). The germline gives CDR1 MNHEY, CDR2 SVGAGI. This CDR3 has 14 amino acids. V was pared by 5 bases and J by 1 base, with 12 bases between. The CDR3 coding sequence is TGTGCCAGCAGTAACAGGGAAATATCCTACGAGCAGTACTTC. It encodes CASSNREISYEQYF.

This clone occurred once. CDR3 DNA: TGTGCCAGTACTACGGACAGGGGGGGAGCTTTCTTT. Amino acids: CASTTDRGGAFF. The chain couples TRBV19 to TRBJ1-1, with 10 nucleotides matching TRBD1. V trimming: 7 bases; J trimming: 10 bases; junction bases outside the gene matches: 6. CDR3 length: 12 amino acids. In germline, CDR1 is LNHDA, CDR2 SQIVND (reference sequence).

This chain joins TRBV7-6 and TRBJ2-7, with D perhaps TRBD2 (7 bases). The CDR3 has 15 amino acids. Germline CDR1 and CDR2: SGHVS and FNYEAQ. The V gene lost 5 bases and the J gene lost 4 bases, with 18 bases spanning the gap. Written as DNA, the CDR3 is TGTGCCAGCAGCCCTCAAGGAGCGGGACAATACGAGCAGTACTTC. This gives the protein CASSPQGAGQYEQYF.

The CDR3 bases are TGTGCCAGCAGCGGGACAGGGGTGCCCTTTACCCCTTTAGACACCATATATTTT. Translating gives CASSGTGVPFTPLDTIYF. This rearrangement joins TRBV9 to TRBJ1-3; TRBD1 matches at 9 bases. The CDR3 has 18 amino acids. Germline values: CDR1 SGDLS, CDR2 YYNGEE. V lost 3 bases to trimming and J lost 8 bases; unmatched junction nucleotides: 18.

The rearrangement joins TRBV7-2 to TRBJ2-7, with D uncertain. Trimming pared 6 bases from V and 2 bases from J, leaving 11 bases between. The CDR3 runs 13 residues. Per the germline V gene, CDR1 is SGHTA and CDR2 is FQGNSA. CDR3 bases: TGTGCCAGCAGTATCTACAGAGCCTACGAGCAGTACTTC. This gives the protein CASSIYRAYEQYF.

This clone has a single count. The CDR3 DNA reads as TGTGCCACCAGCAGAGATCGGGACAACTCCTACGAGCAGTACTTC. It translates to CATSRDRDNSYEQYF. This rearrangement joins TRBV15 to TRBJ2-7, with D maybe TRBD1 (6 bases). The CDR3 is made up of 15 amino acids. V shed 0 bases and J shed 0 bases, with 9 bases lying between them. The germline CDR1 and CDR2 sequences are LNHNV and YYDKDF (reference sequence).

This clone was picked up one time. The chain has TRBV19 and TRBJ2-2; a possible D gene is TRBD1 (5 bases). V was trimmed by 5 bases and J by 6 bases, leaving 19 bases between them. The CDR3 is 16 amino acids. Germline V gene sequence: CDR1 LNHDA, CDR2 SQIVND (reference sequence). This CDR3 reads CASSSDSLLMAGELFF. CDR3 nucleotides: TGTGCCAGTAGTTCCGACAGCCTTTTGATGGCCGGGGAGCTGTTTTTT. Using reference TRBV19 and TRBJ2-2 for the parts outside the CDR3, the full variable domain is DGGITQSPKYLFRKEGQNVTLSCEQNLNHDAMYWYRQDPGQGLRLIYYSQIVNDFQKGDIAEGYSVSREKKESFPLTVTSAQKNPTAFYLCASSSDSLLMAGELFFGEGSRLTVL.

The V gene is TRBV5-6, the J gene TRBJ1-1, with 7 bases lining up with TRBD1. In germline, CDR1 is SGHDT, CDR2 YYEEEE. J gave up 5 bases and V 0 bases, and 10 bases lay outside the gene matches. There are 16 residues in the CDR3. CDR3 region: CASSLERRQGVTEAFF. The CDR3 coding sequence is TGTGCCAGCAGCTTGGAGAGACGGCAGGGGGTGACTGAAGCTTTCTTT.